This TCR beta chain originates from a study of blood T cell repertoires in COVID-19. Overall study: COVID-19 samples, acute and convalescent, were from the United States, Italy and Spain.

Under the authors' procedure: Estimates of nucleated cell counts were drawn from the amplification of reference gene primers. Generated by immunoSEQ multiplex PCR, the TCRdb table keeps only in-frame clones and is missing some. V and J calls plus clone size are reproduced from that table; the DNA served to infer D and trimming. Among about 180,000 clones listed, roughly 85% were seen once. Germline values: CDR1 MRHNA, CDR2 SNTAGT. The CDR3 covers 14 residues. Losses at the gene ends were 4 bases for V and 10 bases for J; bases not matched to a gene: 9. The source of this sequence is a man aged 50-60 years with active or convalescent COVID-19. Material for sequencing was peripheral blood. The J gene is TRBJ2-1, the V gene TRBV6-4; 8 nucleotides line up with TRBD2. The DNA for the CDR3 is TGTGCCAGCAGTGCGGCGGGAGGTCTTTCGGAGCAGTTCTTC. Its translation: CASSAAGGLSEQFF.